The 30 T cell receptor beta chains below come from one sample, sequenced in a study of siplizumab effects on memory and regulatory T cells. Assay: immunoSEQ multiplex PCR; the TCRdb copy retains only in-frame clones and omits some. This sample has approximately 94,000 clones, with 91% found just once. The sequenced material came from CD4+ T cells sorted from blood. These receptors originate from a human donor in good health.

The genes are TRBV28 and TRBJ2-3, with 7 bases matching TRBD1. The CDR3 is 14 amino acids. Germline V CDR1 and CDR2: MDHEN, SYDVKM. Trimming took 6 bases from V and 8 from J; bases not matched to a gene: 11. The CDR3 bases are TGTGCCAGCAGCCGTCCCACAGGGGACGCTACGCAGTATTTT. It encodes CASSRPTGDATQYF.

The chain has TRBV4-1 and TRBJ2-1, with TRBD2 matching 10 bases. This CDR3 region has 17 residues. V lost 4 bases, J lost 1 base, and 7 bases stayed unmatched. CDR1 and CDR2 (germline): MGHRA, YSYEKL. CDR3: CASSLSGGAGSYNEQFF. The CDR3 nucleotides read TGCGCCAGCAGCCTAAGCGGGGGGGCCGGTTCCTACAATGAGCAGTTCTTC.

The CDR3, as DNA: TGTGCCAGCAGCTTGAGCGGGGGGGCCGTAAATGAGCAGTTCTTC. It translates to CASSLSGGAVNEQFF. The V and J genes are TRBV7-3 and TRBJ2-1, with 10 bases aligning to TRBD2. Germline-derived CDR1 and CDR2 are SGHTA and FQGTGA. The CDR3 totals 15 residues. V lost 3 bases, J lost 7 bases, and 6 bases stayed unmatched. Together with reference TRBV7-3 and TRBJ2-1, the CDR3 gives the full variable domain: GAGVSQTPSNKVTEKGKYVELRCDPISGHTALYWYRQSLGQGPEFLIYFQGTGAADDSGLPNDRFFAVRPEGSVSTLKIQRTERGDSAVYLCASSLSGGAVNEQFFGPGTRLTVL.

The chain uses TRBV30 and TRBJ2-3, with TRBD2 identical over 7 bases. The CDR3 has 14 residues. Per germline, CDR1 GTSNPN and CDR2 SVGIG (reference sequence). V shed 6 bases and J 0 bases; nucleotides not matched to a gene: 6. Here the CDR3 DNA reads TGTGCCTGCCTGCGGGGGTTAAGCACAGATACGCAGTATTTT. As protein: CACLRGLSTDTQYF.

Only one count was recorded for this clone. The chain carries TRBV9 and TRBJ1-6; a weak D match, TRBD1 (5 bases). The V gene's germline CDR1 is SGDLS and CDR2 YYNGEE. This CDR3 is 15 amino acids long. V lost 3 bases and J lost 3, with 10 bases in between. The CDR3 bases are TGTGCCAGCAGCGGGGGAGGGGACTATAATTCACCCCTCCACTTT. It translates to CASSGGGDYNSPLHF.

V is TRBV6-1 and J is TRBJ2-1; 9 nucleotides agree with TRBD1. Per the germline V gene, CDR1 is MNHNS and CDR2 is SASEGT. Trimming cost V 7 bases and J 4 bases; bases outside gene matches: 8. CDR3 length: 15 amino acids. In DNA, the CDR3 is TGTGCCAGCAAGGGTGGCGACAGGGGGTACAATGAGCAGTTCTTC. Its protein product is CASKGGDRGYNEQFF.

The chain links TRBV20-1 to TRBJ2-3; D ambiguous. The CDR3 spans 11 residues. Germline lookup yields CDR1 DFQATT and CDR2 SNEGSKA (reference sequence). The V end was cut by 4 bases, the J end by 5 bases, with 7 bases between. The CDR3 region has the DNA TGCAGTGCTATACGAGGAGATACGCAGTATTTT. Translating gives CSAIRGDTQYF.

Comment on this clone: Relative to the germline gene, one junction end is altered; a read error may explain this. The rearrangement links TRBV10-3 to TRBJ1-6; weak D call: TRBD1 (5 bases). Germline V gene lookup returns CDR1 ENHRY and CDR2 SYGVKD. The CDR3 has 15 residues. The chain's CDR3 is CASSYSSGGVSPLHF. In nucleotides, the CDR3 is TGTGCCAGCAGTTACTCCTCCGGGGGGGTTTCACCCCTCCACTTT.

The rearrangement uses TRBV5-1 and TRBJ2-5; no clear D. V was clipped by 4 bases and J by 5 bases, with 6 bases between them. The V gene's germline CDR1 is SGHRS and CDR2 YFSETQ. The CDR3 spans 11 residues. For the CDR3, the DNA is TGCGCCAGCAGCACTGGGGAGACCCAGTACTTC. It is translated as CASSTGETQYF.

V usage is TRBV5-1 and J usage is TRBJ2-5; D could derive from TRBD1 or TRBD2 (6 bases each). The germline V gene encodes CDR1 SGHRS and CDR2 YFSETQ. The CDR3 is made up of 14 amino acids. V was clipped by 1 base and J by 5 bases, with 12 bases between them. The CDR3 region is CASSLLGGRETQYF. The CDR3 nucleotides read TGCGCCAGCAGCTTGCTAGGGGGGCGTGAGACCCAGTACTTC.

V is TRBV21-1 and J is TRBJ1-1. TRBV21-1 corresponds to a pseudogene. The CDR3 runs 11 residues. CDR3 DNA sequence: TGTGCCAGCAGCAAAGCCCCAGCGGCTTTCTTT. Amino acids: CASSKAPAAFF.

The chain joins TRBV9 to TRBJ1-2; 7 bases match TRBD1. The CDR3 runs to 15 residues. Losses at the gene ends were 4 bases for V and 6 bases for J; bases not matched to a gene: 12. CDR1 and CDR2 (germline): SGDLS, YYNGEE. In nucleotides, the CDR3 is TGTGCCAGCAGCCCCCACCTTTTCGACAGGGATGGCTACACCTTC. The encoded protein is CASSPHLFDRDGYTF.

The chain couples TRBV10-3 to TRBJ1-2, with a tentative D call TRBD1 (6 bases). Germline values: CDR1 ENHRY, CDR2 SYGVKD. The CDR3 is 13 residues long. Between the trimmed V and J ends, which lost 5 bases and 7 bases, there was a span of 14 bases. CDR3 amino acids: CAISLGGASGYTF. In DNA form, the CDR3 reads TGTGCCATCAGTCTGGGGGGCGCAAGTGGCTACACCTTC.

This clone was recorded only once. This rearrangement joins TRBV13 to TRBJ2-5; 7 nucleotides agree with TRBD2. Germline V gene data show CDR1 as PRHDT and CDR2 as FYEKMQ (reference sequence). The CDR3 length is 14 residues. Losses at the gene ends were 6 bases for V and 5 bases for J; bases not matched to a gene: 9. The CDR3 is CASSSSGGVETQYF. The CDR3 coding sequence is TGTGCCAGCAGTTCCTCGGGGGGAGTCGAGACCCAGTACTTC.

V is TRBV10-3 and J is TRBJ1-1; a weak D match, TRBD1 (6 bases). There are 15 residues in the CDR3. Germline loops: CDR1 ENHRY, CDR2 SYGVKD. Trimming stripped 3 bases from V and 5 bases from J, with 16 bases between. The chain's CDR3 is CAISERQGSFTEAFF. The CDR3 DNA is TGTGCCATCAGTGAAAGGCAGGGGAGTTTTACTGAAGCTTTCTTT.

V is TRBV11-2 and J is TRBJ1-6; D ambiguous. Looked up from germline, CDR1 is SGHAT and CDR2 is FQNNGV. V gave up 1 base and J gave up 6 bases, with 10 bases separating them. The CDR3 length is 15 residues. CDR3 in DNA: TGTGCCAGCAGCTTAGCCCCGGGATCTAATTCACCCCTCCACTTT. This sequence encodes CASSLAPGSNSPLHF.

This chain's CDR3 is CASALGQQSYEQYF. CDR3 sequence (DNA): TGTGCCAGCGCCCTGGGGCAGCAAAGCTACGAGCAGTACTTC. V gene TRBV7-9 combines with J gene TRBJ2-7; tentatively, D is TRBD1 (5 bases). Germline values: CDR1 SEHNR, CDR2 FQNEAQ (reference sequence). Trimming cost V 8 bases and J 3 bases, with 17 bases left between them. The CDR3 loop spans 14 amino acids.

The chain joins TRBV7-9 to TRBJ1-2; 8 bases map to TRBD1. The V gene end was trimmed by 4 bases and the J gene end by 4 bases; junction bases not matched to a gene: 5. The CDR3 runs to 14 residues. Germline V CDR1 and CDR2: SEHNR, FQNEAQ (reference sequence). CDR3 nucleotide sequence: TGTGCCAGCAGCTGGGGACAGGTGGGCTATGGCTACACCTTC. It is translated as CASSWGQVGYGYTF.

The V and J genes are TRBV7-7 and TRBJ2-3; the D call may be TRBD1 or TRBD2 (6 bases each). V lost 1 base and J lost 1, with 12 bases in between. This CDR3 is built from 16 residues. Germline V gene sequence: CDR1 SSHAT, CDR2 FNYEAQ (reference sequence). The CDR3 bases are TGTGCCAGCAGCTTAGAAGGGGGGCTGGGCACAGATACGCAGTATTTT. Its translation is CASSLEGGLGTDTQYF. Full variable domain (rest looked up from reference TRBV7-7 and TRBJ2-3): GAGVSQSPRYKVTKRGQDVTLRCDPISSHATLYWYQQALGQGPEFLTYFNYEAQPDKSGLPSDRFSAERPEGSISTLTIQRTEQRDSAMYRCASSLEGGLGTDTQYFGPGTRLTVL.

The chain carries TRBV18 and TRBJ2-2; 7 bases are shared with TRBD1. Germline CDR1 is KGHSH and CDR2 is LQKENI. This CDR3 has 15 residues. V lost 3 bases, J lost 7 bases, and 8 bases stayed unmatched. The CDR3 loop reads CASSPRQGEIGELFF. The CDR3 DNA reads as TGTGCCAGCTCACCGCGACAGGGCGAGATCGGGGAGCTGTTTTTT.

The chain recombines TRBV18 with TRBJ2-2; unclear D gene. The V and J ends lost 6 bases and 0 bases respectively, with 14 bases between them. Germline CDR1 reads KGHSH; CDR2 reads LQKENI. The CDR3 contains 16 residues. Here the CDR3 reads CASSPLRAANTGELFF. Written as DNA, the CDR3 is TGTGCCAGCTCCCCGCTTCGAGCCGCGAACACCGGGGAGCTGTTTTTT. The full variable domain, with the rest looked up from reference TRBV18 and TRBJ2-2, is NAGVMQNPRHLVRRRGQEARLRCSPMKGHSHVYWYRQLPEEGLKFMVYLQKENIIDESGMPKERFSAEFPKEGPSILRIQQVVRGDSAAYFCASSPLRAANTGELFFGEGSRLTVL.

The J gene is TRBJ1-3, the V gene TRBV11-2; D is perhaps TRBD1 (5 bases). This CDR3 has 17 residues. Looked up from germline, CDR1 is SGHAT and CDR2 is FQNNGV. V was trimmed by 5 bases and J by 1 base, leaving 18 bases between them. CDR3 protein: CASSPASGRVSGNTIYF. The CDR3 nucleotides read TGTGCCAGCAGCCCGGCTTCAGGGAGGGTGTCTGGAAACACCATATATTTT. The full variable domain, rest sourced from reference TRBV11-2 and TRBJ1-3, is EAGVAQSPRYKIIEKRQSVAFWCNPISGHATLYWYQQILGQGPKLLIQFQNNGVVDDSQLPKDRFSAERLKGVDSTLKIQPAKLEDSAVYLCASSPASGRVSGNTIYFGEGSWLTVV.

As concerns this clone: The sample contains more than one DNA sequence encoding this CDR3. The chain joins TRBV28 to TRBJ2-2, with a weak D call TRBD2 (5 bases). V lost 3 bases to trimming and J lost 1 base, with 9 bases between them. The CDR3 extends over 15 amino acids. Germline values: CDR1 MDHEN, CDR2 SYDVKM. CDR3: CASSLGDLNTGELFF. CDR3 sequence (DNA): TGTGCCAGCAGTTTGGGAGATCTGAACACCGGGGAGCTGTTTTTT.

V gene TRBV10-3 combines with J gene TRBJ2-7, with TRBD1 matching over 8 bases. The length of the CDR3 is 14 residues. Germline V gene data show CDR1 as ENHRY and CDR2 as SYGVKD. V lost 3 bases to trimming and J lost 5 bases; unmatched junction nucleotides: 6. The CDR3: CAISERQGSDEQYF. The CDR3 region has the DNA TGTGCCATCAGTGAAAGACAGGGGAGCGACGAGCAGTACTTC.

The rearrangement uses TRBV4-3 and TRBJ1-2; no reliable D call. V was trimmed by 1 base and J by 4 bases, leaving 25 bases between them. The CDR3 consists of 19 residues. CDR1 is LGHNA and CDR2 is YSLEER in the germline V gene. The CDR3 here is CASSQVGPWKERKAYGYTF. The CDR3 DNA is TGCGCCAGCAGCCAAGTGGGTCCGTGGAAGGAAAGAAAGGCCTATGGCTACACCTTC.

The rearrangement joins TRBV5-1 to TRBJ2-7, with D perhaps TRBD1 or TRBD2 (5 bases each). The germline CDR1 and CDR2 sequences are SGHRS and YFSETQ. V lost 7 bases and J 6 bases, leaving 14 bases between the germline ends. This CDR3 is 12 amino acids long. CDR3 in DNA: TGCGCCAGCCGGCCCGGGACGGGCGAGCAGTACTTC. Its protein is CASRPGTGEQYF. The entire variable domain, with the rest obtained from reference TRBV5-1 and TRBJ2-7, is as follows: KAGVTQTPRYLIKTRGQQVTLSCSPISGHRSVSWYQQTPGQGLQFLFEYFSETQRNKGNFPGRFSGRQFSNSRSEMNVSTLELGDSALYLCASRPGTGEQYFGPGTRLTVT.

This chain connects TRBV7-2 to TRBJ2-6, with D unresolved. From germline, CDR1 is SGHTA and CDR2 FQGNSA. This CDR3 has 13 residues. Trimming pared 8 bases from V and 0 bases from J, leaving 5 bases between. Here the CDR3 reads CASVYSGANVLTF. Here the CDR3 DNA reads TGTGCCAGCGTATACTCTGGGGCCAACGTCCTGACTTTC.

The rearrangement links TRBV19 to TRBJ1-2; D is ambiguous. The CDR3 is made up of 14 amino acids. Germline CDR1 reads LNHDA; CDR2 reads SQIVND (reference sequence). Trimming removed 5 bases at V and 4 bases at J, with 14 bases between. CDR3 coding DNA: TGTGCCAGTAGTGCCATCCCAGTCCGCTATGGCTACACCTTC. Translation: CASSAIPVRYGYTF.

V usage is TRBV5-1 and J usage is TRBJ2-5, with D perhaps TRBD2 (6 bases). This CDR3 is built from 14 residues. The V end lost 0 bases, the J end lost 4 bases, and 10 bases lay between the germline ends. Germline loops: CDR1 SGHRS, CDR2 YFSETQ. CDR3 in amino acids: CASSLVVEGETQYF. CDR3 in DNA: TGCGCCAGCAGCTTGGTGGTGGAGGGAGAGACCCAGTACTTC.

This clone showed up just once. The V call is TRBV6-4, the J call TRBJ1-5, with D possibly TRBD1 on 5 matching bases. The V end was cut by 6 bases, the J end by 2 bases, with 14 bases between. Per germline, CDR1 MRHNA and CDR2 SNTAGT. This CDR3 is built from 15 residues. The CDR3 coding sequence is TGTGCCAGCAGCCAGGAATCGGGGGGCAATCAGCCCCAGCATTTT. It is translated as CASSQESGGNQPQHF.